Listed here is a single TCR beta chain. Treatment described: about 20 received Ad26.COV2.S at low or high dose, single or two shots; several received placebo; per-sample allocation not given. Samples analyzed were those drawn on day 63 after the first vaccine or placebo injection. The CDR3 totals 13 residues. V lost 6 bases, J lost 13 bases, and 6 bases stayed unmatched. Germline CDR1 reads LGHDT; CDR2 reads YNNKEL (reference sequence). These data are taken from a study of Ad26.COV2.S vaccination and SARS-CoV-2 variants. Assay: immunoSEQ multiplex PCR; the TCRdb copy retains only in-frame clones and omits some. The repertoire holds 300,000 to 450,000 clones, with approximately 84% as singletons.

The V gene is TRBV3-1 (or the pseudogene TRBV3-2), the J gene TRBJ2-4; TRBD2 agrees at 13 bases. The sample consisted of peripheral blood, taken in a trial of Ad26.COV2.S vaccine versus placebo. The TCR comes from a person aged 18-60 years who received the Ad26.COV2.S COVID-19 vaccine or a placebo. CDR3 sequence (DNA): TGTGCCAGCAGACGGACTAGCGGGGGCCGACAGTACTTC. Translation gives CASRRTSGGRQYF.